The present entry profiles one T cell receptor (beta chain) with its context. The target of this receptor is not known. Base qualities are not recorded, but no much larger clone differs from it by a single base. TCRbeta CDR3 regions were amplified from genomic DNA by means of the immunoSEQ Assay, a bias-controlled multiplex PCR. As for the authors' bioinformatics: Nucleated cell counts per sample were estimated from amplification of reference gene primers within the assay. To quantify the absolute abundance of each unique TCRbeta CDR3 rearrangement, sequence reads were collapsed and filtered. For each sample, productive Simpson clonality was calculated as the square root of Simpson's diversity index over productive rearrangements. TCRdb holds this immuneACCESS table with in-frame rearrangements only. Some clones are missing; in checked studies, unresolved V genes explain under half, and the rest has no known cause. The V and J calls and clone size were taken over from that table, and D and trimming were inferred from the DNA. The sample table lists about 130,000 clones, about 88% of them with a count of one. The ten top clones hold approximately 2.3% of the sample.

CDR1 and CDR2 (MGHRA, YSYEKL) derive from the germline V gene. CDR3 length: 17 amino acids, cysteine to phenylalanine. Only the CDR3 DNA is retained, 51 bases long and in frame from the first base. V and J are truncated by 2 bases and 8 bases respectively, leaving an intervening sequence of 22 bases. This entry is derived from a study of blood T cell repertoires in COVID-19 (dated by TCRdb to 2018 to 2020). Regarding the complete study: The collaborator samples originated in the United States, Italy and Spain and spanned the acute and convalescent phases of COVID-19. The prospective study material was composed of cDNA or gDNA derived from T cells, B-cell-depleted T cells, or PBMCs. The dataset comprised deeply sampled blood TCRbeta repertoires from subjects exposed to, actively infected with, or recovered from COVID-19. A freely available public database, intended as a resource for researchers studying the immune response to SARS-CoV-2, is where the repertoires were released. The samples were drawn from two sources: the first 160 participants of the ongoing ImmuneRACE study, and approximately 1,300 subjects contributed by 6 global collaborators. Nearly every sample came with metadata listing a de-identified subject ID, COVID-19 status, age in years and sex. Where HLA class I and class II types were available, the types were taken from metadata supplied by the sample provider, not from assay-based typing.

Participants in the prospective study were aged roughly 18 to 100 years, lived in 20 to 25 United States geographic areas, and enrolled through a virtual design. Cohort assignment in the prospective study relied on participant-reported clinical history from a screening survey and a study questionnaire. ImmuneRACE Cohort 3 recovered participants were defined by two consecutive negative NP/OP PCR tests, healthcare professional clearance, or symptom resolution. Each participant in the prospective study had whole blood, serum and a nasopharyngeal or oropharyngeal swab collected by mobile phlebotomists. Participants in the prospective study had the option to provide additional blood draws and questionnaires over a roughly 2-month period. Prospective study blood samples were shipped either frozen or at room temperature before DNA extraction. Broader findings and caveats from the paper: How much clinical and demographic metadata was included differed by source and by participant, and the metadata was provided uncurated.

This clonotype was sampled from a woman aged 45-65 years who had recovered from COVID-19. The chain employs TRBV4-1 and TRBJ2-1, with TRBD2 as a weak D call on 7 bases. Material for sequencing was PBMCs or T cells enriched from blood (not recorded which). The nucleotide sequence is given as TGCGCCAGCAGCCAATCTAGGGGGGGGCTGACCTGGTATGAGCAGTTCTTC. Its coded protein is CASSQSRGGLTWYEQFF.